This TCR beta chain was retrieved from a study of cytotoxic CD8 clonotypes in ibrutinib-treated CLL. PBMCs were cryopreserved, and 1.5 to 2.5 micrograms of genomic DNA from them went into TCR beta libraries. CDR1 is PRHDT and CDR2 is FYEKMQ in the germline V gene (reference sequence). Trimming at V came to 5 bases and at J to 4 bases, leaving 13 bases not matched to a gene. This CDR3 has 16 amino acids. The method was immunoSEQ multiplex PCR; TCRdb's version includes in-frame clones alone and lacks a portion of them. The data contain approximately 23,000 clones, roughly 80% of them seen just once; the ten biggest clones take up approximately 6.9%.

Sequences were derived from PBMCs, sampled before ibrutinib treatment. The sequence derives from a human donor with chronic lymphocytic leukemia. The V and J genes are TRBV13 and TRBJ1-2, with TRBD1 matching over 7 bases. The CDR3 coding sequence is TGTGCCAGCAGCGTTTCGTTCCACCGGGACAGCTATGGCTACACCTTC. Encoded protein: CASSVSFHRDSYGYTF.